The rows below give T cell receptor beta chains drawn from one sample of a study of Tregs in tolerant kidney transplant recipients. Sequencing used immunoSEQ multiplex PCR; TCRdb keeps in-frame clones, though not all of them. The data contain 6,000 or so clones, around 87% of them singletons. Their recognized antigens are unknown. The sample consisted of Tregs from blood cultured with allogeneic cells, taken before the transplant. The receptors originated from a human patient who received a combined kidney and bone marrow transplant. Each CDR3 is given with its conserved first and last residue. A D gene is named only where the DNA matches it firmly. The size field is filled for only some rows; it gives once, few, many or a size class.

V	D	size	length	J	DNA	CDR3
TRBV7-9	NA	NA	14	TRBJ2-5	TGTGCCAGCAGCTTTCCGGGCTACCAAGAGACCCAGTACTTC	CASSFPGYQETQYF
TRBV5-1	NA	NA	16	TRBJ2-1	TGCGCCAGCAGCCTTCTGACAGGTATCAAAGGGAATGAGCAGTTCTTC	CASSLLTGIKGNEQFF
TRBV2	TRBD1	NA	14	TRBJ1-1	TGTGCCAGCAGCCCACAGGGGATGAACACTGAAGCTTTCTTT	CASSPQGMNTEAFF
TRBV5-8	TRBD2	NA	15	TRBJ2-3	TGTGCCAGCAGCCCGGGACTAGGAGGCACAGATACGCAGTATTTT	CASSPGLGGTDTQYF
TRBV18	NA	NA	13	TRBJ2-1	TGTGCCAGCTCACCCGACAGTTACAATGAGCAGTTCTTC	CASSPDSYNEQFF
TRBV19	NA	NA	15	TRBJ1-5	TGTGCCAGTAGTATGAGGGGTTATAGCAATCAGCCCCAGCATTTT	CASSMRGYSNQPQHF
TRBV27	NA	NA	16	TRBJ1-1	TGTGCCAGCGGGCAGACGTTACAGGGTTTTGACACTGAAGCTTTCTTT	CASGQTLQGFDTEAFF
TRBV7-2	TRBD2	NA	15	TRBJ2-7	TGTGCCAGCAGCTTATCGTCGCTAGCGGAGTACGAGCAGTACTTC	CASSLSSLAEYEQYF
TRBV7-9	NA	NA	16	TRBJ2-2	TGTGCCAGCAGCTCTACCCGGGCCCAGAACACCGGGGAGCTGTTTTTT	CASSSTRAQNTGELFF
TRBV4-1	NA	few	16	TRBJ2-7	TGCGCCAGCAGCCAAGAAAGCCGGGTTGCGGGCTACGAGCAGTACTTC	CASSQESRVAGYEQYF
TRBV27	TRBD1	NA	15	TRBJ1-2	TGTGCCAGCAGTTCCGGGACAGGGGCGACCTATGGCTACACCTTC	CASSSGTGATYGYTF
TRBV4-2	TRBD2	NA	18	TRBJ2-3	TGTGCCAGCAGCCAAGTTGCTAGCGGGGGGGTTAGCACAGATACGCAGTATTTT	CASSQVASGGVSTDTQYF
TRBV21-1	NA	NA	14	TRBJ2-5	TGTGCCAGCAGCATGCCCCCGGGAGCCGAGGCCCAGTACTTC	CASSMPPGAEAQYF
TRBV19	NA	NA	11	TRBJ1-2	TGTGCCAGTATTGGGGGCTATGGCTACACCTTC	CASIGGYGYTF
TRBV7-2	NA	NA	14	TRBJ1-1	TGTGCCAGCAGCTTAGATGGGGGCTACACTGAAGCTTTCTTT	CASSLDGGYTEAFF
TRBV12-5	NA	NA	15	TRBJ1-5	TGTGCTAGTGGCGGCGGGGAGGCCAGCAATCAGCCCCAGCATTTT	CASGGGEASNQPQHF
TRBV15	NA	few	12	TRBJ2-7	TGTGCCACCAGCAGACACTCCTACGAGCAGTACTTC	CATSRHSYEQYF
TRBV18	NA	NA	16	TRBJ2-1	TGTGCCAGCTCACCGAAAGTGACTTCACCCTACAATGAGCAGTTCTTC	CASSPKVTSPYNEQFF
TRBV5-4	NA	NA	14	TRBJ2-2	TGTGCCAGCAGCTTCGATCCAAACACCGGGGAGCTGTTTTTT	CASSFDPNTGELFF
TRBV25-1	NA	NA	15	TRBJ2-3	TGTGCCAGCAGTCCACGCAGCCAGAGCACAGATACGCAGTATTTT	CASSPRSQSTDTQYF
TRBV19	TRBD2	NA	17	TRBJ2-2	TGTGCCAGTAGTCCGAAGAGACTAGCGGGGGGTACCGGGGAGCTGTTTTTT	CASSPKRLAGGTGELFF
TRBV19	TRBD1	NA	16	TRBJ2-3	TGTGCCAGTAGTTCGCGACAGGGGATTGGGCTAGATACGCAGTATTTT	CASSSRQGIGLDTQYF
TRBV5-1	NA	NA	14	TRBJ1-1	TGCGCCAGCAGCCTGGTGTTCTTCAACACTGAAGCTTTCTTT	CASSLVFFNTEAFF
TRBV7-2	NA	NA	14	TRBJ2-1	TGTGCCAGCAGCTTTTCCTCAGCCTACAATGAGCAGTTCTTC	CASSFSSAYNEQFF
TRBV18	NA	NA	14	TRBJ2-3	TGTGCCAGCTCCAGGGCAGGGGGCACAGATACGCAGTATTTT	CASSRAGGTDTQYF
TRBV9	NA	NA	15	TRBJ2-7	TGTGCCAGCAGCGTGAGGCCGGACTATCTCTACGAGCAGTACTTC	CASSVRPDYLYEQYF
TRBV6-5	NA	once	16	TRBJ2-3	TGTGCCAGCAGTTACGGGTTTCCCCCTTCCACAGATACGCAGTATTTT	CASSYGFPPSTDTQYF
TRBV28	TRBD2	NA	12	TRBJ2-1	TGTGCCAGCAGCCATCGGGGGGGTGAGCAGTTCTTC	CASSHRGGEQFF
TRBV10-3	NA	NA	13	TRBJ2-7	TGTGCCATCAGTGAGGCCGGGCGGGACGAGCAGTACTTC	CAISEAGRDEQYF
TRBV7-9	NA	NA	14	TRBJ1-2	TGTGCCAGCAGTCCGAACTCTAACACCTATGGCTACACCTTC	CASSPNSNTYGYTF
TRBV5-1	NA	NA	15	TRBJ1-4	TGCGCCAGCAGCCTTTACCTCCCCCTGGGAGAAAAACTGTTTTTT	CASSLYLPLGEKLFF
TRBV6-1	NA	NA	16	TRBJ2-7	TGTGCCAGCAGTGGAAATCTACAGGGTTTCTCCTACGAGCAGTACTTC	CASSGNLQGFSYEQYF
TRBV6-4	NA	NA	15	TRBJ2-1	TGTGCCAGCAGTGACGCACCGTTAGGGCAAGGCGTGCAGTTCTTC	CASSDAPLGQGVQFF
TRBV7-6	TRBD2	NA	15	TRBJ2-1	TGTGCCAGCAGACGGGAGGGACCTCCTGGGGGGGAGCAGTTCTTC	CASRREGPPGGEQFF
TRBV21-1	NA	NA	17	TRBJ1-5	TGTGCCAGCACCTACCGACAGGGGGCGTGGTTCAATCAGCCCCAGCATTTT	CASTYRQGAWFNQPQHF
TRBV19	TRBD1	NA	13	TRBJ1-5	TGTGCCAGTAGTATGACAGGGGGCGAGCCCCAGCATTTT	CASSMTGGEPQHF
TRBV25-1	NA	NA	13	TRBJ1-5	TGTGCCAGCAGTGAGAGAGTTGGACAGCCCCAGCATTTT	CASSERVGQPQHF
TRBV5-1	TRBD2	NA	14	TRBJ2-7	TGCGCCAGCAGCTTGGCGGGGGGGGCCTACGAGCAGTACTTC	CASSLAGGAYEQYF
TRBV12-1	NA	NA	15	TRBJ2-7	TGTGCCAGCAGCTTCTACCAACGGTACGGCTACGAGCAGTACTTC	CASSFYQRYGYEQYF
TRBV28	NA	NA	15	TRBJ1-4	TGTGCCAGCAGCTCCCAGACAGCAACTAATGAAAAACTGTTTTTT	CASSSQTATNEKLFF
TRBV7-9	NA	NA	13	TRBJ1-1	TGTGCCAGTACCAGGAGTATGAACACTGAAGCTTTCTTT	CASTRSMNTEAFF
TRBV28	NA	NA	17	TRBJ1-3	TGTGCCAGCAGTTTATCGGGTCTACAGGGAAAAATTAACACCATATATTTT	CASSLSGLQGKINTIYF
TRBV6-1	NA	NA	15	TRBJ1-6	TGTGCCAGCAGCCCACGGGAATCTGGGAATTCACCCCTCCACTTT	CASSPRESGNSPLHF
TRBV7-9	NA	NA	13	TRBJ1-1	TGTGCCAGCAGCCAGGGGTGGAACACTGAAGCTTTCTTT	CASSQGWNTEAFF
TRBV7-2	TRBD1	NA	15	TRBJ2-5	TGTGCCAGCAGTCAGGGGGCAGGGGGTATCGAGACCCAGTACTTC	CASSQGAGGIETQYF
TRBV15	NA	NA	15	TRBJ1-2	TGTGCCACCAGCAGGACAGCCTCTGGCCTTTATGGCTACACCTTC	CATSRTASGLYGYTF
TRBV10-2	TRBD1	NA	14	TRBJ1-2	TGCGCCAGCAGTGAGCGACAGGGCCACTATGGCTACACCTTC	CASSERQGHYGYTF
TRBV9	TRBD2	NA	13	TRBJ2-7	TGTGCCAGCCCCCTGCGGGGGACCTACGAGCAGTACTTC	CASPLRGTYEQYF
TRBV11-2	NA	few	14	TRBJ1-3	TGTGCCAGCAGCTTTGGGACGGCTGGAAACACCATATATTTT	CASSFGTAGNTIYF
TRBV19	NA	NA	13	TRBJ2-7	TGTGCCAGTTCCCGGGGAGCTGGCCACGAGCAGTACTTC	CASSRGAGHEQYF
TRBV18	NA	once	14	TRBJ2-7	TGTGCCAGCTCACCAATTTCGACAGCTTACGAGCAGTACTTC	CASSPISTAYEQYF
TRBV9	NA	few	15	TRBJ1-4	TGTGCCAGCAGTCGTAACCCCTCGAGGGAGGAAAAACTGTTTTTT	CASSRNPSREEKLFF
TRBV28	NA	NA	14	TRBJ1-2	TGTGCCACCCAGATCAGGGGAATGAACTATGGCTACACCTTC	CATQIRGMNYGYTF
TRBV5-5	NA	NA	11	TRBJ2-5	TGTGCCAGCAGCTTGTCCGGGTCCCAGTACTTC	CASSLSGSQYF
TRBV27	NA	NA	16	TRBJ2-2	TGTGCCAGCACTCATAGGGGACCCCTAAGGGCCGGGGAGCTGTTTTTT	CASTHRGPLRAGELFF
TRBV20-1	NA	NA	11	TRBJ2-3	TGCAGTGCCCCCAGGCCAGATACGCAGTATTTT	CSAPRPDTQYF
TRBV5-1	NA	NA	14	TRBJ2-7	TGCGCCAGCAGCTTGGATGGGGGTCCCTACGAGCAGTACTTC	CASSLDGGPYEQYF
TRBV2	NA	NA	13	TRBJ1-2	TGTGCCAGCAGTGAATCGATGCCATATGGCTACACCTTC	CASSESMPYGYTF